This T cell receptor beta chain was found in a study of T cell responses to AZD1222 COVID-19 vaccine. Regarding the study as a whole: Spike was spanned by vaccine-associated CD4 TCRs, with dominance at 160-218 and 743-854. The study sampled repertoires only after the peak T cell response.

Germline V gene sequence: CDR1 SGHVS, CDR2 FQNEAQ. The CDR3 totals 12 residues. Trimming shortened V by 3 bases and J by 4 bases, and 7 bases separated the two germline ends. The protocol was immunoSEQ multiplex PCR, while the TCRdb copy is restricted to in-frame clones and leaves out a portion. The repertoire holds about 110,000 clones, with around 92% as singletons. Comments on this clone: Its target is not known.

The sequence derives from an adult in good health. This chain uses TRBV7-8 with TRBJ2-7; D is undetermined. The material was peripheral blood, obtained on day 0 of AZD1222 vaccination. The CDR3 region has the DNA TGTGCCAGCAGCTTCGTGCCGTACGAGCAGTACTTC. It codes for CASSFVPYEQYF.